Listed here are 6 T cell receptor beta chains from one sample, sequenced in a study of cytomegalovirus exposure and HLA in healthy donors. The PCR employed 60 Vbeta primers together with 13 Jbeta primers. Clones were read by immunoSEQ multiplex PCR, and TCRdb kept only the in-frame ones, dropping some. The table records about 240,000 clones, just under 80% of them present only once. The sequencing sample was made of PBMCs. The receptors derive from a boy younger than 18 in good health and CMV-seronegative.

The chain recombines TRBV7-3 with TRBJ2-5, with 14 bases matching TRBD2. CDR1 is SGHTA, CDR2 FQGTGA, per germline. There are 18 residues in the CDR3. Trimming took 6 bases from V and 5 from J; bases not matched to a gene: 14. The CDR3 DNA follows: TGTGCCAGCAGTGCCTCGCCTTGGACTAGCGGGGGGTGGGAGACCCAGTACTTC. Translation: CASSASPWTSGGWETQYF. The full variable domain, rest sourced from reference TRBV7-3 and TRBJ2-5, is GAGVSQTPSNKVTEKGKYVELRCDPISGHTALYWYRQSLGQGPEFLIYFQGTGAADDSGLPNDRFFAVRPEGSVSTLKIQRTERGDSAVYLCASSASPWTSGGWETQYFGPGTRLLVL.

This clone has only one observation. This chain links TRBV10-3 with TRBJ2-6, with D possibly matching TRBD2 (6 bases). Germline CDR1 is ENHRY and CDR2 is SYGVKD. The CDR3 extends over 18 amino acids. V shed 7 bases and J shed 0 bases, with 19 bases lying between them. The CDR3 DNA reads as TGTGCCATCACGGGGGATGGACCCGCAAGCTCTGGGGCCAACGTCCTGACTTTC. It specifies CAITGDGPASSGANVLTF.

This chain uses TRBV18 with TRBJ2-1; a weak D match, TRBD2 (8 bases). The CDR3 runs 15 residues. Trimming took 6 bases from V and 7 from J, leaving 19 bases between them. Looked up from germline, CDR1 is KGHSH and CDR2 is LQKENI. In DNA form, the CDR3 reads TGTGCCAGCTCCCAGCGGGGGACAGATGGTAATGAGCAGTTCTTC. Protein: CASSQRGTDGNEQFF.

There are a few counts of this clone. The rearrangement links TRBV6-1 to TRBJ2-5, with 7 bases identical to TRBD2. The DNA end lines up better with TRBJ2-7; the J call may be wrong. Germline V CDR1 and CDR2: MNHNS, SASEGT. CDR3 length: 19 amino acids. CDR3 DNA: TGTGCCAGCAGTGAAACGGTTAGGGGCCGAAGGCTAGCGGTCTACGAGCAGTACTTC. It codes for CASSETVRGRRLAVYEQYF.

The J gene is TRBJ1-2, the V gene TRBV5-1; possible D gene TRBD1, 6 bases. The CDR3 is 16 amino acids. Per the germline V gene, CDR1 is SGHRS and CDR2 is YFSETQ. The V and J ends lost 6 bases and 2 bases respectively, with 20 bases between them. The CDR3 loop reads CASTPGVRPLNYGYTF. For the CDR3, the DNA is TGCGCCAGCACACCAGGGGTCCGACCATTGAACTATGGCTACACCTTC.

The V call is TRBV25-1, the J call TRBJ2-7; TRBD2 agrees at 10 bases. This CDR3 has 16 residues. CDR1 is MGHDK, CDR2 SYGVNS, per germline. The V gene end was trimmed by 6 bases and the J gene end by 6 bases; junction bases not matched to a gene: 14. The DNA for the CDR3 is TGTGCCAGCAGGGCTAGCGGGAGTAATAGAGTCGCCGAGCAGTACTTC. It yields the protein CASRASGSNRVAEQYF.